This T cell receptor beta chain was obtained from a study of T cell responses to AZD1222 COVID-19 vaccine. General study results and limits: There were mostly white British donors and more females than males, and clonal diversity was possibly underestimated. Targeting of unmutated variant regions was reportedly seen in nearly half of spike-specific TCRs. Among vaccine-associated CD4 TCRs, coverage spanned spike, with dominance at 160-218 and 743-854. Vaccination with two AZD1222 doses was followed by a rise in Spike-specific TCR breadth and depth.

CDR1 is LGHNA, CDR2 YNFKEQ, per germline. This CDR3 has 15 residues. The V end was cut by 4 bases, the J end by 2 bases, with 15 bases between. The method was immunoSEQ multiplex PCR; TCRdb's version includes in-frame clones alone and lacks a portion of them. The sample records more than 85,000 clones, around 87% being singletons. A word on this clone: Its antigen is undetermined.

The source is an adult who received the AZD1222 COVID-19 vaccine. Sample: peripheral blood, taken 28 days after the second AZD1222 dose. V is TRBV4-2 and J is TRBJ2-7; D could derive from TRBD1 or TRBD2 (5 bases each). The CDR3 nucleotides are TGTGCCAGCAGCCCTTACTTTGTGGGGGCCTACGAGCAGTACTTC. It is translated as CASSPYFVGAYEQYF.